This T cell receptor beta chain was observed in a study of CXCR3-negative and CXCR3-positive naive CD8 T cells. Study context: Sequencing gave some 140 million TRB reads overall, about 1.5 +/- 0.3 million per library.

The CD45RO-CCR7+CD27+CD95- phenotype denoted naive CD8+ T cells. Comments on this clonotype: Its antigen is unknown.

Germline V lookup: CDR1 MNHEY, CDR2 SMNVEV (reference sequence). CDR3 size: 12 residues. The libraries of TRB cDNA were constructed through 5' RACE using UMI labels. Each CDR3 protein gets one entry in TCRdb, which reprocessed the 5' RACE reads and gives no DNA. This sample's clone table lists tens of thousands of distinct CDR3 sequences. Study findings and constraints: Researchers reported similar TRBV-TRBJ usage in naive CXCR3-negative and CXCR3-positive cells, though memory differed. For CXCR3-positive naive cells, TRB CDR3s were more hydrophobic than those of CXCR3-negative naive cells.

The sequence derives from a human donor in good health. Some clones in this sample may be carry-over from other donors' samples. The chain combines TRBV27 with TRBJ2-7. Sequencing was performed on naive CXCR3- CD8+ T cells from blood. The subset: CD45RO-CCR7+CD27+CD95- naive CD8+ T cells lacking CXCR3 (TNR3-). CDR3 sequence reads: CASSSVSSEQYF.